This is a list of T cell receptor beta chains from one sample in a study of cytomegalovirus exposure and HLA in healthy donors. Sequencing used immunoSEQ multiplex PCR; TCRdb keeps in-frame clones, though not all of them. The sample contains 85,000 to 130,000 clones, around 90% of which appear only once. Material: PBMCs. Receptors were obtained from a woman under 30 in good health and CMV-seropositive. Both conserved end residues are trimmed from each CDR3.

v_gene: TRBV7-9
CDR3aa: ASSPHPGQGAYGYT

v_gene: TRBV2
CDR3aa: ACRQGHTQETQY

v_gene: TRBV7-6
CDR3aa: ASSPFFGETQY

v_gene: TRBV2
CDR3aa: ASTHTNQPQH

v_gene: TRBV14
CDR3aa: ASSQDLGGALT

v_gene: TRBV5-4
CDR3aa: ASSLDLAGDLEQY

v_gene: TRBV28
CDR3aa: ASSSPGAGKGEQY

v_gene: TRBV19
CDR3aa: ASSYRDSPLH

v_gene: TRBV18
CDR3aa: ASSPTDRDSEQY

v_gene: TRBV19
CDR3aa: ASSQNNEQF

v_gene: TRBV6-4
CDR3aa: ASSVGERGGTDTQY

v_gene: TRBV29-1
CDR3aa: SASRGNIQY

v_gene: TRBV29-1
CDR3aa: SVVRGHPYEQY

v_gene: TRBV15
CDR3aa: ATSRGRSRVGRYGEKLF

v_gene: TRBV7-2
CDR3aa: ASSFFQGADEKLF

v_gene: TRBV6-5
CDR3aa: ASSYSRAAANYGYT

v_gene: TRBV5-1
CDR3aa: ASRSGTGVYGYT

v_gene: TRBV5-1
CDR3aa: ASSAGQGSGELF

v_gene: TRBV7-9
CDR3aa: ASSSTGGGRQETQY

v_gene: TRBV7-2
CDR3aa: ASSTTGFYGYT

v_gene: TRBV6-5
CDR3aa: VSSRGTGKETQY

v_gene: TRBV19
CDR3aa: ASSISNRLRMQF

v_gene: TRBV5-1
CDR3aa: ASSPQGLGTDTQY

v_gene: TRBV2
CDR3aa: ATRPGDGTDTQY

v_gene: TRBV5-6
CDR3aa: ASSLSGTGSPLH

v_gene: TRBV9
CDR3aa: ASSVGGSTEAF

v_gene: TRBV18
CDR3aa: ASSPSGGQAQPQH

v_gene: TRBV18
CDR3aa: ASSPLAGTGGRMAKNIQY

v_gene: TRBV27
CDR3aa: ASSFGAGGQETQY

v_gene: TRBV6-1
CDR3aa: ASSVLEKETQY

v_gene: TRBV10-3
CDR3aa: AISDARTRSSTDTQY

v_gene: TRBV7-2
CDR3aa: ASSSQGLFGNTIY

v_gene: TRBV10-1
CDR3aa: ASSARTSGSEQF

v_gene: TRBV19
CDR3aa: ASSNAAGWETQY

v_gene: TRBV15
CDR3aa: ATKGREENQETQY

v_gene: TRBV2
CDR3aa: ASTEGTSEAF

v_gene: TRBV6-1
CDR3aa: ASSFSGTSDEQY

v_gene: TRBV15
CDR3aa: ATSRDRGSGGAVNGELF

v_gene: TRBV10-1
CDR3aa: ASSGSPYSEGQF

v_gene: TRBV2
CDR3aa: ASEGTGNEQF

v_gene: TRBV9
CDR3aa: ASSVTSGGSNEQF

v_gene: TRBV12-5
CDR3aa: ASGLVLAGQGLKETQY

v_gene: TRBV6-5
CDR3aa: ASSLTGGASNEQF

v_gene: TRBV7-2
CDR3aa: ASSLKRGLKAF

v_gene: TRBV9
CDR3aa: ASSASWGTGGGYT

v_gene: TRBV19
CDR3aa: ASSSSSGGSYEQY

v_gene: TRBV1
CDR3aa: TSSTKGAGGSGYTGELF

v_gene: TRBV28
CDR3aa: ASSLLSNYGYT

v_gene: TRBV5-6
CDR3aa: ASSLRENGYT

v_gene: TRBV19
CDR3aa: ASSTRELHSPLH

v_gene: TRBV5-1
CDR3aa: ASSLLAGGPTGELF

v_gene: TRBV7-2
CDR3aa: ASSSFIWGGTRADTEAF

v_gene: TRBV6-6
CDR3aa: ASSLSTGRQETQY

v_gene: TRBV19
CDR3aa: ASSIQMNSPLH

v_gene: TRBV28
CDR3aa: ASSFVQDRAAGNTIY

v_gene: TRBV7-9
CDR3aa: ASSPQVLNEQF

v_gene: TRBV7-9
CDR3aa: ASSLRQQETQY